This T cell receptor beta chain was sequenced during a study of blood T cell repertoires in COVID-19. Trimming cost V 5 bases and J 5 bases, with 10 bases left between them. The CDR3 sequence is 12 residues long. The germline CDR1 and CDR2 sequences are SGHTS and YDEGEE. The study counted Cohort 3 donors as recovered given two negative PCRs, clearance, or symptom resolution. Assay: immunoSEQ multiplex PCR; the TCRdb copy retains only in-frame clones and omits some. The data contain under 300,000 clones, around 90% of them singletons. The receptor's source is a woman aged 45-65 years who had recovered from COVID-19. V and J are TRBV5-8 and TRBJ1-2; D may be TRBD1 (6 bases). The specimen was PBMCs or T cells enriched from blood (not recorded which). CDR3 DNA: TGTGCCAGCAGAACTACAGGGTATGGCTACACCTTC. Protein product: CASRTTGYGYTF.